The present T cell receptor beta chain was sequenced within a study of blood T cell repertoires in COVID-19. In the study overall: Samples of COVID-19 (acute and convalescent) were obtained from the United States, Italy and Spain. T cells, B-cell-depleted T cells, or PBMCs supplied cDNA or gDNA.

Germline CDR1 MNHEY, CDR2 SVGAGI. The CDR3 spans 15 residues. V dropped 2 bases and J dropped 0 bases, with 8 bases sitting between them. As handled by the study authors: Estimated nucleated cell counts came from reference gene primer amplification. Sequencing used immunoSEQ multiplex PCR; TCRdb keeps in-frame clones, though not all of them. The V and J calls and the clone size are those of that table, but D and trimming were determined from the DNA. The sample has about 40,000 clones, around nine tenths seen once. The sequencing input was peripheral blood. The receptor was isolated from a woman between 70 and 85 years old with acute or convalescent COVID-19. This chain connects TRBV6-5 to TRBJ2-1; possible D gene TRBD2, 6 bases. This CDR3 reads CASSYEGLSYNEQFF. The CDR3 nucleotides read TGTGCCAGCAGTTACGAGGGACTCTCCTACAATGAGCAGTTCTTC.